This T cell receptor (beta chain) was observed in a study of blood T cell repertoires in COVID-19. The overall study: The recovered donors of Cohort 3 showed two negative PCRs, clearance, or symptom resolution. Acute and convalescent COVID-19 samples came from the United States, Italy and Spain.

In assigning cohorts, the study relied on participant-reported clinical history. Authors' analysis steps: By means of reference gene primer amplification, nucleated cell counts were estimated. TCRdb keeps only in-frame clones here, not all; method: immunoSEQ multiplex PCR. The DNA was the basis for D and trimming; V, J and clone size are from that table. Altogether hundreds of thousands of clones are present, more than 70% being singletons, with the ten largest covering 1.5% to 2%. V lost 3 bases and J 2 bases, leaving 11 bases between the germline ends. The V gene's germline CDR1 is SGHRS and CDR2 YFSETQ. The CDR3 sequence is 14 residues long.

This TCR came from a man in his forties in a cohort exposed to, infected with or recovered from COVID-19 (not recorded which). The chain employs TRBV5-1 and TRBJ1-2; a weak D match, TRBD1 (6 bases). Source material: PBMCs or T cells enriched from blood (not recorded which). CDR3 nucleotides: TGCGCCAGCAGCTCAACAGGGACAAACTATGGCTACACCTTC. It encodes CASSSTGTNYGYTF.